The 26 T cell receptor beta chains listed next were all sequenced from one sample in a study of blood T cells in healthy people across ages. PCR was performed a second time for roughly 7 to 11 cycles using a sample-barcoded 5' primer and a J-beta primer mix. TCRdb re-derived calls from the 5' RACE reads in MiXCR, one entry per CDR3 protein. Here the sample spans roughly 1,500,000 distinct CDR3 sequences, approximately 42% being singletons. Material for sequencing was blood. These receptors were obtained from a woman aged 18-29 years in good health.

This clonotype came up a few times. This chain joins TRBV5-1 and TRBJ2-1; D might be TRBD2 (6 bases). This CDR3 has 13 residues. The germline V gene has CDR1 SGHRS and CDR2 YFSETQ. Trimming took off 2 bases at V and 9 bases at J, with 12 bases between the two ends. CDR3 sequence: CASSFLDYREQFF. The CDR3 DNA reads TGCGCCAGCAGCTTTCTGGACTACCGTGAGCAGTTCTTC.

This clonotype has just a few counts. J is TRBJ2-3 and V is TRBV9; possibly TRBD2 for D (5 bases). The CDR3 is made up of 15 amino acids. Trimming took off 0 bases at V and 1 base at J, with 9 bases between the two ends. The germline CDR1 and CDR2 sequences are SGDLS and YYNGEE. The CDR3 spells CASSVVPAGTDTQYF. The CDR3 nucleotides are TGTGCCAGCAGCGTAGTACCAGCGGGCACAGATACGCAGTATTTT.

This sequence joins TRBV2 and TRBJ2-1; 16 bases map to TRBD2. The trim removed 6 bases at V and 13 bases at J, leaving 3 bases unmatched. The germline V gene has CDR1 SNHLY and CDR2 FYNNEI. The CDR3 loop spans 13 amino acids. The CDR3 DNA sequence: TGTGCCAGCAGGGGGACTAGCGGGAGGGACCAGTTCTTC. Translation gives CASRGTSGRDQFF.

This chain connects TRBV7-3 to TRBJ1-2, with no clear D. This CDR3 has 14 amino acids. Germline CDR1 reads SGHTA; CDR2 reads FQGTGA. The ends were cut back, 5 bases at V and 5 bases at J, with 15 bases in the middle. The CDR3 region has the DNA TGTGCCAGCAGCCCGAATCGAGTAGGATATGGCTACACCTTC. Protein product: CASSPNRVGYGYTF.

This rearrangement joins TRBV6-5 to TRBJ2-5; D is perhaps TRBD2 (5 bases). The V end lost 6 bases, the J end lost 11 bases, and 19 bases lay between the germline ends. Germline values: CDR1 MNHEY, CDR2 SVGAGI. The CDR3 contains 13 residues. CDR3 bases: TGTGCCAGCAGGAGGATTGGGGAGATCTGGCAGTACTTC. Its translation: CASRRIGEIWQYF.

This clonotype was counted a few times. The gene calls are TRBV25-1 and TRBJ1-2, with D hard to call. This CDR3 is 14 amino acids long. Trimming shortened V by 2 bases and J by 3 bases, and 10 bases separated the two germline ends. Looked up from germline, CDR1 is MGHDK and CDR2 is SYGVNS. Here the CDR3 DNA reads TGTGCCAGCAGTGAACCCAATCCCTACTATGGCTACACCTTC. Amino acid sequence: CASSEPNPYYGYTF.

In this sample, this clonotype turned up a few times. A junction end diverges from the germline sequence, so it may reflect a read error. This chain connects TRBV7-2 to TRBJ1-2; 7 bases agree with TRBD1. The CDR3 is 13 amino acids. Looked up from germline, CDR1 is SGHTA and CDR2 is FQGNSA. CDR3 sequence: CAGSSGQRQGYTF. CDR3 nucleotide sequence: TGTGCCGGCAGCTCGGGACAGCGTCAGGGCTACACCTTC.

This clonotype was seen a few times. V is TRBV6-1 and J is TRBJ2-7; perhaps TRBD2 as D (6 bases). Germline CDR1 reads MNHNS; CDR2 reads SASEGT. Trimming took off 4 bases at V and 3 bases at J, with 13 bases between the two ends. The CDR3 has 14 residues. CDR3 bases: TGTGCCAGCAGTGGGGGACTCCTACTCTACGAGCAGTACTTC. This gives the protein CASSGGLLLYEQYF.

This clonotype was seen more than once but under ten times. The rearrangement joins TRBV4-2 to TRBJ2-3, with 14 nucleotides matching TRBD2. The germline gives CDR1 LGHNA, CDR2 YNFKEQ. The CDR3 sequence is 18 residues long. The trim removed 1 base at V and 4 bases at J, leaving 7 bases unmatched. The CDR3 coding sequence is TGTGCCAGCAGCCAAGTTTCCGGACTAGCGGGAGGTGCAGATACGCAGTATTTT. Encoded protein: CASSQVSGLAGGADTQYF.

The chain carries TRBV10-3 and TRBJ1-3, with 10 bases identical to TRBD1. V trimming: 6 bases; J trimming: 5 bases; junction bases outside the gene matches: 10. The CDR3 totals 16 residues. Looked up from germline, CDR1 is ENHRY and CDR2 is SYGVKD. CDR3 sequence (DNA): TGTGCCATCAGCGAGACAGGGGGCCAAGCTCGAAACACCATATATTTT. It yields the protein CAISETGGQARNTIYF.

This clonotype was seen only a few times. The chain links TRBV30 to TRBJ2-7; D is unclear. This CDR3 region has 11 residues. Germline V gene sequence: CDR1 GTSNPN, CDR2 SVGIG (reference sequence). Trimming cost V 0 bases and J 6 bases, with 6 bases left between them. CDR3 DNA sequence: TGTGCCTGGAGTGTATCCCGCGAGCAGTACTTC. Its translation: CAWSVSREQYF.

The sample holds a few counts of this clonotype. This chain uses TRBV10-3 with TRBJ2-1; 14 bases line up with TRBD2. Germline CDR1 ENHRY, CDR2 SYGVKD. V was pared by 3 bases and J by 7 bases, with 2 bases of the junction left unmatched. The CDR3 extends over 15 amino acids. The CDR3, as DNA: TGTGCCATCAGTGAAGGGACTAGCGGGGGAAATGAGCAGTTCTTC. Translation: CAISEGTSGGNEQFF.

V usage is TRBV10-3 and J usage is TRBJ2-1; 10 bases fit TRBD2. This CDR3 contains 15 residues. The trim removed 6 bases at V and 6 bases at J, leaving 8 bases unmatched. Germline CDR1 and CDR2: ENHRY and SYGVKD. The CDR3 region is CAISLPSGSFNEQFF. The CDR3 DNA follows: TGTGCCATCAGCCTGCCTAGCGGGAGTTTCAATGAGCAGTTCTTC.

The J gene is TRBJ2-7, the V gene TRBV20-1, with D possibly TRBD2 on 6 matching bases. There are 15 residues in the CDR3. The V end lost 5 bases, the J end lost 0 bases, and 17 bases lay between the germline ends. Germline V gene lookup returns CDR1 DFQATT and CDR2 SNEGSKA (reference sequence). The CDR3 protein is CSAAGTPGSSYEQYF. CDR3 DNA sequence: TGCAGTGCTGCCGGGACTCCTGGTAGCTCCTACGAGCAGTACTTC.

This clonotype was counted a few times. The rearrangement uses TRBV4-1 and TRBJ1-3; D is ambiguous. From germline, CDR1 is MGHRA and CDR2 YSYEKL. This CDR3 has 16 residues. Trimming removed 1 base from V and 0 bases from J, with 10 bases in between. Here the CDR3 reads CASSQVGGNSGNTIYF. The CDR3 DNA sequence: TGCGCCAGCAGCCAAGTCGGAGGGAACTCTGGAAACACCATATATTTT.

V gene TRBV2 combines with J gene TRBJ1-6; D may be TRBD1 (6 bases). Germline V gene data show CDR1 as SNHLY and CDR2 as FYNNEI. The V and J ends lost 6 bases and 13 bases respectively, with 19 bases between them. The CDR3 runs to 14 residues. The CDR3 is CASRADSAQSPLHF. The CDR3 nucleotides read TGTGCCAGCAGGGCGGACAGCGCCCAATCTCCCCTCCACTTT.

V usage is TRBV4-1 and J usage is TRBJ2-2; D remains unclear. V dropped 4 bases and J dropped 2 bases, with 11 bases sitting between them. Germline assignment: CDR1 MGHRA and CDR2 YSYEKL. The CDR3 extends over 15 amino acids. CDR3 amino acids: CASSPRGTNTGELFF. CDR3 coding DNA: TGCGCCAGCAGCCCCCGAGGAACTAACACCGGGGAGCTGTTTTTT.

This clonotype appeared a few times. The J gene is TRBJ2-3, the V gene TRBV20-1; 13 positions agree with TRBD2. The CDR3 has 16 amino acids. Germline V gene sequence: CDR1 DFQATT, CDR2 SNEGSKA (reference sequence). Germline trimming cut 5 bases from V and 2 bases from J; bases unmatched to any gene: 7. CDR3 DNA sequence: TGCAGTGCTCGGGTGACTAGCGGGAGGCCCACAGATACGCAGTATTTT. It yields the protein CSARVTSGRPTDTQYF.

In this sample, this clonotype turned up a few times. The V call is TRBV6-1, the J call TRBJ1-1; 9 bases are shared with TRBD1. The CDR3 contains 14 residues. Trimming took 4 bases from V and 4 from J; bases not matched to a gene: 4. CDR1 is MNHNS, CDR2 SASEGT, per germline. CDR3 loop: CASSVGTGPTEAFF. For the CDR3, the DNA is TGTGCCAGCAGTGTCGGGACAGGGCCCACTGAAGCTTTCTTT.

This clonotype has only a few counts. This rearrangement joins TRBV2 to TRBJ2-7; 9 nucleotides align to TRBD1. The J call is uncertain, as TRBJ2-5 better fits the DNA end. The CDR3 sequence is 13 residues long. Germline lookup yields CDR1 SNHLY and CDR2 FYNNEI. The CDR3 nucleotides read TGTGCCAGCACCGGACAGGGGCGAGAGACCCAGTACTTC. This translates into CASTGQGRETQYF.

There are a few counts of this clonotype. The chain recombines TRBV12-3 or TRBV12-4 with TRBJ1-6; no definite D call. CDR3 length equals 13 residues. V was trimmed by 7 bases and J by 6 bases, leaving 10 bases between them. The CDR3 spells CASTLVINSPLHF. In nucleotides, the CDR3 is TGTGCCAGCACCCTGGTAATTAATTCACCCCTCCACTTT.

This rearrangement joins TRBV6-6 to TRBJ2-7; the match to TRBD2 covers 8 bases. The junction had 10 bases not matched to a gene; V was cut back by 8 bases and J by 7 bases. CDR3 size: 13 residues. CDR1 MNHNY and CDR2 SVGAGI come from the germline V gene (reference sequence). The CDR3 protein is CASVAGLYNEQYF. The DNA of the CDR3 is TGTGCCAGCGTAGCGGGGCTCTACAATGAGCAGTACTTC.

The V gene is TRBV9, the J gene TRBJ2-5, with D hard to call. CDR1 SGDLS and CDR2 YYNGEE come from the germline V gene. This CDR3 has 13 residues. Trimming stripped 3 bases from V and 11 bases from J, with 17 bases between. The DNA of the CDR3 is TGTGCCAGCAGCGAGGCAATGGCGGATGAGCAGTACTTC. It yields the protein CASSEAMADEQYF.

The rearrangement links TRBV4-1 to TRBJ2-5; 14 bases agree with TRBD2. V shed 6 bases and J 1 base; nucleotides not matched to a gene: 10. This CDR3 region has 18 residues. The germline V gene encodes CDR1 MGHRA and CDR2 YSYEKL. The CDR3 DNA follows: TGCGCCAGCAGTGGGGGACTAGCGGGGGCCAGAAGCCAAGAGACCCAGTACTTC. Amino acids: CASSGGLAGARSQETQYF.

The chain uses TRBV5-6 and TRBJ1-4; TRBD1 agrees at 9 bases. The V gene's germline CDR1 is SGHDT and CDR2 YYEEEE. Trimming removed 4 bases from V and 4 bases from J; junction bases left unmatched: 8. The CDR3 spans 16 residues. The CDR3 nucleotides read TGTGCCAGCAGCCCGACAGGGGGATTTAGTAATGAAAAACTGTTTTTT. As protein: CASSPTGGFSNEKLFF.

This clonotype was detected only once. The CDR3: CATSDLGDSPLHF. CDR3 coding DNA: TGTGCCACCAGTGATTTGGGGGACTCACCCCTCCACTTT. The chain links TRBV24-1 to TRBJ1-6, with D maybe TRBD1 (5 bases). Germline V gene data show CDR1 as KGHDR and CDR2 as SFDVKD. The CDR3 runs to 13 residues. The V end was cut by 0 bases, the J end by 10 bases, with 6 bases between.